This T cell receptor (beta chain) comes out of a study of shared clonotypes between healthy human individuals (dated by TCRdb to the early 2020s). Concerning the study at large: A couple of women and a few men aged 18 to 49 years were included in the cohort. For each donor, CD4 naive and CD4 memory were each run on three plates, CD8 naive on two plates, and CD8 memory on one plate. To estimate repertoire size and how much clonotypes are shared between individuals, the study performed deep sequencing of blood TCR repertoires from roughly five healthy adults. Libraries were prepared and TCR repertoires were sequenced by different laboratories using diverse techniques, in order to increase sequencing depth and limit assay-specific biases. Each donor's leukapheresis produced roughly between roughly 0.85 and 10 billion PBMCs.

Overall study results and their limits: Incomplete sequencing was indicated by rarefaction of sorted-subset datasets, despite the large sequencing depth. Compared with non-shared clonotypes, clonotypes shared by all four sorted-subset donors had higher generation probabilities. Pairwise subsampling led to the expectation that sequencing depth would affect the degree of clonotype sharing among donors. Across a few donors, around 5% of naive CD4, 3% to 4% of naive CD8, 2.3% of memory CD4, and over 0.35% of memory CD8 clonotypes were shared. Sampling was restricted to blood, and TCR repertoires in tissue are likely to differ from TCR repertoires in blood. Estimated clonotype richness was generally larger for naive than for memory subsets. The small number of donors limited the genetic and exposure-history diversity represented.

TCR CDR3 regions were amplified from genomic DNA by multiplex PCR using the deep immunoSEQ assay. For each cell subset, the extracted genomic DNA was distributed evenly across all wells of several immunoSEQ 96-well plates, and each plate served as one replicate. For sorted subsets, 200 to 250 ng genomic DNA, equal to tens of thousands of T cell genomes, was loaded into each replicate PCR. Purified libraries were measured with a Qubit 3.0 fluorometer, size-checked on a Bioanalyzer 2100, and measured again with the KAPA Library Quantification kit. Every immunoSEQ 96-well plate was sequenced on a separate single-read 150-cycle Illumina NextSeq 550 flow cell. As for the authors' bioinformatics: Because the immunoSEQ output held only junctional sequences and lacked quality scores, the filtering could not match the filtering applied to full-length reads. To assign V/J genes and CDR3, sequences were annotated against IMGT germline references using PyIR, a Python wrapper for IgBLAST v1.9. Any read was removed if the V/J assignment was weak (E-value above 1e-6), the CDR3 was missing, or the read contained stop codons, out-of-frame junctions, or ambiguous translated residues. V3J clonotypes were defined as sequences sharing the same inferred V gene, J gene, and CDR3 amino acid sequence. To compute the percentage overlap between repertoires, the number of shared unique clonotypes was divided by the size of the smaller repertoire. Richness of each repertoire was evaluated using RTK rarefaction, the Chao1 estimator, and Recon v2.1 estimates of unobserved clonotypes. Generation probabilities for all TCRbeta clonotypes obtained by the gDNA method from several donors were computed using OLGA. Not all clones reach the TCRdb copy of this immuneACCESS table, which keeps in-frame sequences only. Checked studies attribute under half of the gap to unresolved V genes and leave the rest unexplained. V and J calls and clone size are given by that table; D and trimming were obtained from the DNA. This sample is represented by over a million clones; about 77% of them were singletons. Of the sample, approximately 1.5% falls within the top ten clones.

Donors were healthy HIV-negative adults with no recently reported acute infections or vaccinations. Every donor was a Caucasian adult residing in Nashville, Tennessee, USA. CD4+ T cells were enriched through magnetic negative selection, after which naive cells were positively selected on CD45RA and the remaining negative fraction served as the memory subset. Blood was obtained by leukapheresis, after which PBMCs were separated by Ficoll-Histopaque density gradient centrifugation and cryopreserved in liquid nitrogen vapor phase. Analytical flow cytometry was used to check the purity and quantity of every magnetically sorted T cell population. From each sorted fraction, genomic DNA was isolated and quantified by UV absorbance on a Nanodrop 2000c. Concerning this clone: What this receptor recognizes is not known. The sample holds no much larger clone one base away, and base qualities are not on file.

There are 15 amino acids in the CDR3, from cysteine to phenylalanine inclusive. The retained sequence is limited to the CDR3, 45 bases, with the frame set at the first base. The germline V gene (reference sequence) gives CDR1 as SEHNR and CDR2 as FQNEAQ. The germline V end is reduced by 0 bases and the J end by 5 bases; junction bases left unmatched: 1. Recombination connected TRBV7-9 to TRBJ1-4; TRBD1 lines up with 9 middle nucleotides. Sequenced input: memory CD4+ T cells sorted from blood. This specimen's cell subset or site label, per the study, means: CD45RA-negative fraction. The receptor comes from a man aged 18 to 30 in good health. The sequenced DNA: TGTGCCAGCAGCTTAGCGGGGACAGGGAATGAAAAACTGTTTTTT. Its amino acids are CASSLAGTGNEKLFF.